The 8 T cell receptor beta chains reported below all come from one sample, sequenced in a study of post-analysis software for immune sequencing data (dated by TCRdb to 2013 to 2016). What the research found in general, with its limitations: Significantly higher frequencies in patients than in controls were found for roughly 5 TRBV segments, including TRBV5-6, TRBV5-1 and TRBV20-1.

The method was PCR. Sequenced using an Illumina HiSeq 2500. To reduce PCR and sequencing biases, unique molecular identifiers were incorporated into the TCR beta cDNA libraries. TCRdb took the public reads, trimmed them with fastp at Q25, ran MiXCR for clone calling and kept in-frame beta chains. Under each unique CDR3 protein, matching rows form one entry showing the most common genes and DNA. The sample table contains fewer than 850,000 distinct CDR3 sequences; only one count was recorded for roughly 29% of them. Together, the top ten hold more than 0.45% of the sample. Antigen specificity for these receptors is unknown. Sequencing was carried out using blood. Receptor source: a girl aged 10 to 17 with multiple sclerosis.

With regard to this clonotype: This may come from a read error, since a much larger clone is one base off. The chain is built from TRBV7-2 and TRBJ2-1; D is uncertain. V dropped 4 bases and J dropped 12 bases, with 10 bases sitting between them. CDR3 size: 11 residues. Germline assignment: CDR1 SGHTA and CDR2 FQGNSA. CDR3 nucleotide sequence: TGTGCCAGCAGCTCAGAAATGGGGCAGTTCTTC. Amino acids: CASSSEMGQFF.

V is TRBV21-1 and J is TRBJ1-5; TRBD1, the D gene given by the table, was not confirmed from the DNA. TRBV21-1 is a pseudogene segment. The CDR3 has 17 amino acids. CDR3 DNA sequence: TGTGCCAGCAGCCGAGGGGTTCCGGGACAGAGAGGACAGCCCCAGCATTTT. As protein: CASSRGVPGQRGQPQHF.

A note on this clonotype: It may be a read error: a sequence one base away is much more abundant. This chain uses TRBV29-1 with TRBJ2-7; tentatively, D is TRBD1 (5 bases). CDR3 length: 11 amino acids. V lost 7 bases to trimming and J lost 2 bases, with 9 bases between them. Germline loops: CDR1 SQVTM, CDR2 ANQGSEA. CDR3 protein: CSADSPYEQYF. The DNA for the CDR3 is TGCAGCGCAGACAGCCCCTACGAGCAGTACTTC.

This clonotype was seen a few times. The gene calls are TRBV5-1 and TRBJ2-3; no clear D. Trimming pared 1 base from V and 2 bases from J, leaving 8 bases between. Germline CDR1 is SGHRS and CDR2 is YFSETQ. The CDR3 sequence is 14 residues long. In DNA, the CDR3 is TGCGCCAGCAGCTTGTCTGGGGTCACAGATACGCAGTATTTT. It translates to CASSLSGVTDTQYF.

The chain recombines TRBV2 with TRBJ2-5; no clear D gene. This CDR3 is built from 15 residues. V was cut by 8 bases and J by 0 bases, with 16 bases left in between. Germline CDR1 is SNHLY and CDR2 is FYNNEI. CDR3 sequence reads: CASGRGPTDQETQYF. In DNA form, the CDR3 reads TGTGCCAGCGGTAGAGGTCCTACCGACCAAGAGACCCAGTACTTC.

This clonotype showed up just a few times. CDR3 sequence reads: CASSYSSGRTGEQYF. CDR3 sequence (DNA): TGTGCCAGCAGTTACTCTAGCGGGAGAACGGGCGAGCAGTACTTC. The V call is TRBV6-5, the J call TRBJ2-5, with 9 bases aligning to TRBD2. The tail of the sequence fits TRBJ2-7 better, so the J call may be wrong. The CDR3 sequence is 15 residues long. Germline-derived CDR1 and CDR2 are MNHEY and SVGAGI.

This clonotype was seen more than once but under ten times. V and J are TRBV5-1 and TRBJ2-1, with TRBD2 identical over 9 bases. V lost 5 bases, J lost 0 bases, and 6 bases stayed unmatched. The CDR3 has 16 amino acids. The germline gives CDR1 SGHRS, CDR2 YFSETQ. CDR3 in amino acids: CASRTSGYPSYNEQFF. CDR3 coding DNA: TGCGCCAGCAGGACTAGCGGATACCCCTCCTACAATGAGCAGTTCTTC.

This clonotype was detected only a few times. Here the CDR3 DNA reads TGTGCCAGCAGCTTTGGGCGAACAGATACGCAGTATTTT. It is translated as CASSFGRTDTQYF. The chain links TRBV11-2 to TRBJ2-3, with D uncertain. The CDR3 totals 13 residues. Germline-derived CDR1 and CDR2 are SGHAT and FQNNGV. V lost 3 bases and J 3 bases, leaving 7 bases between the germline ends.